The clone carrying this TCR beta chain was observed a few times. Time point given: sample taken at primary tumor resection. Unsorted whole RNA from tumor, nontumor lung or frozen PBMC underwent sequencing. The presence of a unique molecular identifier marked each TCR cDNA molecule. TCRdb used MiXCR to reprocess the 5' RACE reads, holding one entry per CDR3 protein. Among 25,000 to 35,000 distinct CDR3 sequences, more than 8% were seen once, and the ten largest hold around 34%. The data stem from a study of spatial heterogeneity in lung cancer. The ends lost 5 bases at V and 5 bases at J; junction bases unmatched: 9. The length of the CDR3 is 15 residues. Germline CDR1 is SQVTM and CDR2 is ANQGSEA.

The rearrangement joins TRBV29-1 to TRBJ2-3, with 11 bases lining up with TRBD2. Here the sequenced sample was PBMCs, taken at surgery. The sequence was collected from a female donor with early-stage non-small cell lung cancer. The CDR3 is CSVWMRLAGRDTQYF. The DNA for the CDR3 is TGCAGCGTTTGGATGCGACTAGCGGGACGAGATACGCAGTATTTT.